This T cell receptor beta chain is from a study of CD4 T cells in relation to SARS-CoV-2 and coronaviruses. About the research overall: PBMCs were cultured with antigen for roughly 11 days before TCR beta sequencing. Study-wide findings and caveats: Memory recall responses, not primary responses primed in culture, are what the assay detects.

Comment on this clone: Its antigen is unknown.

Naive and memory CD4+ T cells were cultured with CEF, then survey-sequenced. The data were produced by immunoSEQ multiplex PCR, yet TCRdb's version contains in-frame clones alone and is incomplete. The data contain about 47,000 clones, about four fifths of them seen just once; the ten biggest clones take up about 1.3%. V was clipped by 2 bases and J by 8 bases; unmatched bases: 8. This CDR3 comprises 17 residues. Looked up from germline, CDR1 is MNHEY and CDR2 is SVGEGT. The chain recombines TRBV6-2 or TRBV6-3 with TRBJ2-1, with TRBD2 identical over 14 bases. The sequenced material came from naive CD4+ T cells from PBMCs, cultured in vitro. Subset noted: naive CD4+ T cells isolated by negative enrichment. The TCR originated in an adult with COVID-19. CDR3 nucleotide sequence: TGTGCCAGCAGTTACGAGGGGACTAGCGGGAGTAGGGATGAGCAGTTCTTC. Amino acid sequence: CASSYEGTSGSRDEQFF.